The present T cell receptor beta chain was sequenced within a study of a mutant IDH1 vaccine in newly diagnosed glioma. In the study overall: Administration of eight vaccinations to patients took place in weeks 1, 3, 5, 7, 11, 15, 19, 23.

Regarding time point: week 23, last vaccination. Each dose of the vaccine consisted of 300 ug of mutant IDH1 20-mer peptide, with topical imiquimod. As to this clone: What it recognizes is unknown.

Produced via immunoSEQ multiplex PCR; TCRdb's table is partial and in-frame only. The data hold 70,000 to 90,000 clones, with 65% to 90% observed a single time. The ends were cut back, 1 base at V and 3 bases at J, with 7 bases in the middle. Germline CDR1 is LNHNV and CDR2 is YYDKDF (reference sequence). CDR3 length equals 13 residues. This TCR was recovered from a young man with glioma. Some clones in this sample may be carry-over from other donors' samples. Sample: PBMCs, taken from a glioma patient whose treatment included an IDH1 peptide vaccine. The chain uses TRBV15 and TRBJ2-7; D gene ambiguous. CDR3 in amino acids: CATSRGASYEQYF. The DNA of the CDR3 is TGTGCCACCAGCAGAGGAGCTAGCTACGAGCAGTACTTC.